A single sample is the source of the 10 T cell receptor beta chains below, sequenced in a study of cytomegalovirus exposure and HLA in healthy donors. Vbeta (60) and Jbeta (13) primers were used in the PCR. Sequencing used immunoSEQ multiplex PCR; TCRdb keeps in-frame clones, though not all of them. This repertoire shows approximately 150,000 clones, approximately 76% found once; its top ten account for 1.3% to 1.5%. What was sequenced was PBMCs. The receptors derive from a man aged 55-75 years in good health and CMV-seronegative.

The CDR3 reads CSVPVGEGTEAFF. CDR3 sequence (DNA): TGCAGCGTTCCCGTGGGGGAGGGCACTGAAGCTTTCTTT. This chain links TRBV29-1 with TRBJ1-1; D perhaps matches TRBD1 (5 bases). Trimming removed 5 bases at V and 4 bases at J, with 14 bases between. The CDR3 covers 13 residues. Germline V CDR1 and CDR2: SQVTM, ANQGSEA. The whole variable domain, remainder taken from reference TRBV29-1 and TRBJ1-1, is SAVISQKPSRDICQRGTSLTIQCQVDSQVTMMFWYRQQPGQSLTLIATANQGSEATYESGFVIDKFPISRPNLTFSTLTVSNMSPEDSSIYLCSVPVGEGTEAFFGQGTRLTVV.

This chain uses TRBV4-3 with TRBJ2-1, with 8 positions matching TRBD2. With 1 base clipped from V and 5 bases from J, the junction kept 10 bases outside the gene matches. The germline V gene encodes CDR1 LGHNA and CDR2 YSLEER. This CDR3 comprises 17 residues. The CDR3 spells CASSQGLQRGFNNEQFF. The CDR3, as DNA: TGCGCCAGCAGCCAAGGGTTACAGCGGGGGTTCAACAATGAGCAGTTCTTC.

The V and J genes are TRBV4-2 and TRBJ2-5; 10 bases are shared with TRBD2. V was pared by 4 bases and J by 0 bases, with 11 bases of the junction left unmatched. Per germline, CDR1 LGHNA and CDR2 YNFKEQ. This CDR3 is built from 18 residues. CDR3 loop: CASSPTGTSETYQETQYF. CDR3 sequence (DNA): TGTGCCAGCAGCCCCACTGGGACTAGCGAAACCTACCAAGAGACCCAGTACTTC.

The chain uses TRBV7-2 and TRBJ2-1, with a weak D call TRBD1 (5 bases). Trimming removed 4 bases from V and 10 bases from J, with 17 bases in between. The CDR3 has 14 residues. In germline, CDR1 is SGHTA, CDR2 FQGNSA. The CDR3 sequence is CASSYLRGGQEQFF. CDR3 DNA sequence: TGTGCCAGCAGCTACCTTAGGGGTGGCCAGGAGCAGTTCTTC.

This clone has just a few counts. The sample contains more than one DNA sequence encoding this CDR3. This chain joins TRBV19 and TRBJ1-1; D unresolved. This CDR3 region has 14 residues. Germline V gives CDR1 LNHDA, CDR2 SQIVND (reference sequence). The germline V and J ends were trimmed by 3 bases and 5 bases, with 13 bases remaining between them. Here the CDR3 reads CASSILGRGTEAFF. CDR3 nucleotide sequence: TGTGCCAGTAGTATCCTGGGTCGAGGAACTGAAGCTTTCTTT.

The chain employs TRBV28 and TRBJ2-7; TRBD2 is a possible D gene (6 bases). The CDR3 is 14 amino acids. CDR1 is MDHEN and CDR2 is SYDVKM in the germline V gene. V was shortened by 5 bases and J by 2 bases, with 13 bases between the two germline ends. The CDR3 here is CASSPGGTPYEQYF. The CDR3 region has the DNA TGTGCCAGCAGTCCGGGCGGGACTCCCTACGAGCAGTACTTC.

The chain combines TRBV5-1 with TRBJ1-2, with D unclear. There are 14 residues in the CDR3. V was shortened by 0 bases and J by 8 bases, with 14 bases between the two germline ends. Germline CDR1 and CDR2: SGHRS and YFSETQ. The CDR3 coding sequence is TGCGCCAGCAGCTTGGCCGCCGGGGAATTCGGCTACACCTTC. This sequence encodes CASSLAAGEFGYTF.

This clone appeared a single time. The chain is built from TRBV2 and TRBJ1-2; D perhaps matches TRBD1 (6 bases). Germline-derived CDR1 and CDR2 are SNHLY and FYNNEI. The CDR3 sequence is 15 residues long. The germline V and J ends were trimmed by 5 bases and 4 bases, with 17 bases remaining between them. The CDR3 DNA is TGTGCCAGCAGTTCTGGACGGGAAGGGGGCTATGGCTACACCTTC. It yields the protein CASSSGREGGYGYTF.

The sample holds a few counts of this clone. The CDR3 protein is CASSSTSGRNYEQYF. As DNA, the CDR3 is TGTGCCAGCAGCTCAACTAGCGGGAGGAACTACGAGCAGTACTTC. V is TRBV5-5 and J is TRBJ2-7; TRBD2 agrees at 12 bases. This CDR3 spans 15 amino acids. V shed 3 bases and J 3 bases; nucleotides not matched to a gene: 4. Germline values: CDR1 SGHKS, CDR2 YYEKEE (reference sequence).

The CDR3 protein is CASSPEVRRSAHEQYF. The CDR3 DNA reads as TGTGCCAGCAGCCCGGAAGTGAGGCGCTCGGCCCACGAGCAGTACTTC. This chain uses TRBV5-8 with TRBJ2-7; D not certain. The CDR3 consists of 16 residues. Germline CDR1 and CDR2: SGHTS and YDEGEE. The V gene lost 4 bases and the J gene lost 5 bases, with 22 bases spanning the gap. The variable domain in full, with the rest retrieved from reference TRBV5-8 and TRBJ2-7, is EAGVTQSPTHLIKTRGQQATLRCSPISGHTSVYWYQQALGLGLQFLLWYDEGEERNRGNFPPRFSGRQFPNYSSELNVNALELEDSALYLCASSPEVRRSAHEQYFGPGTRLTVT.